This T cell receptor beta chain was sequenced for a study of T cells after yellow fever vaccination (dated by TCRdb to about 2019). Describing the broader study: The SMART-Seq v4 Ultra Low Input RNA kit was used to prepare libraries from fractions with low cell numbers. To follow T-cell clones before and after primary and booster YFV17D yellow fever vaccination, bulk TCR alpha and beta repertoires were sequenced over time. Blood was collected at multiple timepoints before and after primary and secondary immunization, and bulk PBMC replicates and cell subsets were isolated. Two healthy male donors made up the cohort, one aged 18 to 29 years and the other aged 30 to 40 years.

This sample's treatment or condition label indicates: live attenuated yellow fever vaccine strain. A standard Ficoll-Paque protocol was used to isolate PBMCs from peripheral blood. Dynabeads CD4 and CD8 positive selection kits were used to isolate the CD4 and CD8 T-cell fractions. RNA was extracted with TriZol from bulk PBMCs, CD4 and CD8 fractions, and dextramer-positive and dextramer-negative fractions. Broad study findings and their caveats: Most clones expanded after primary vaccination (96% of CD4 and 88% of CD8) were re-detected after the booster, suggesting that broad memory maintenance occurred. Only two donors were included in the study, so the extent to which the findings can be generalized is limited. The secondary T-cell response was found to be weaker but faster than the primary response, with a peak reached on day 5 rather than on day 15. A small share of clonotypes was detected in both CD4 and CD8 compartments, with the overlap likely arising from convergent recombination. Because abundant contaminating clonotypes from the bulk population could be contained in FACS-sorted repertoires, computational filtering was required.

This clonotype was found a few times. This receptor's antigen is unknown. Base qualities are not provided; no much larger clone lies one nucleotide away. TCR cDNA was made using 5'RACE template switching, a step that added a universal primer site and unique molecular identifiers. cDNA synthesis was primed from both the TCR alpha and TCR beta constant segments. Libraries were amplified in two PCR steps, with sample barcodes and sequencing adapters added in the second step. Sequencing of libraries was performed on Illumina HiSeq 2500 (2x100 bp) or NovaSeq (2x150 bp). As for the original processing: MIGEC was used to demultiplex reads and collapse the reads into UMI consensus sequences, and MiXCR was used for V(D)J alignment. Vaccine-responding clonotypes were defined with edgeR using replicate PBMC samples, requiring FDR below 0.01 and a log2 fold change above 5 up to day 15. CD4 or CD8 identity was assigned to each bulk clonotype according to whether the clonotype was present at higher abundance in the sequenced CD4 repertoire or the sequenced CD8 repertoire. The public sequencing data were trimmed at Q25 with fastp and processed into clonotypes with MiXCR by TCRdb, which kept only in-frame beta chains. Under each unique CDR3 protein, matching rows form one entry showing the most common genes and DNA. The authors' filters were not applied to this entry. The sample records 150,000 to 200,000 distinct CDR3 sequences, roughly 6.4% of which are singletons. About 2.7% of the sample goes to the ten largest clones.

The CDR3, from cysteine to phenylalanine, totals 14 residues. The retained sequence is limited to the CDR3, 42 bases, with the frame set at the first base. CDR1 and CDR2 are drawn from the germline V gene (reference sequence): DFQATT, SNEGSKA. Relative to germline, V is missing 6 bases and J is missing 4 bases, with 5 bases of the junction outside any gene match. The rearrangement combines TRBV20-1 with TRBJ2-1; 11 central nucleotides agree with TRBD2. The sample here was CD4+ T cells sorted from PBMCs, taken on the day of the first yellow fever vaccination. The receptor was derived from a young man who received the YFV17D yellow fever vaccine. The CDR3 protein sequence reads: CSAHTSGGYNEQFF. The nucleotides are TGCAGTGCCCATACTAGCGGGGGTTACAATGAGCAGTTCTTC.